This is a list of T cell receptor beta chains from one sample in a study of blood T cell repertoires in COVID-19. Profiled with immunoSEQ multiplex PCR; TCRdb holds only in-frame clones, not every one. The table has 40,000 or so clones, roughly four fifths seen once. Sequencing used peripheral blood. Receptor source: a woman in her 70s with acute or convalescent COVID-19. The CDR3 runs from the conserved cysteine through the conserved F or W. D genes are given only for firm matches. Size is omitted from some rows. Given values are once, few, many or a class for expanded clones.

clone_size | d_call | j_call | v_call | cdr3_aa | cdr3_nt
- | - | TRBJ1-1 | TRBV2 | CASSDKNTEAFF | TGTGCCAGCAGTGACAAGAACACTGAAGCTTTCTTT
few | - | TRBJ1-1 | TRBV7-2 | CASSLPSPGNTEAFF | TGTGCCAGCAGCTTGCCCTCTCCGGGGAACACTGAAGCTTTCTTT
once | TRBD1 | TRBJ1-6 | TRBV30 | CAWSVSDRGLPLHF | TGTGCCTGGAGTGTTTCGGACAGGGGGCTTCCCCTCCACTTT
- | TRBD1 | TRBJ1-2 | TRBV5-1 | CASSSGTANYGYTF | TGCGCCAGCAGCTCCGGGACAGCTAACTATGGCTACACCTTC
- | - | TRBJ2-7 | TRBV28 | CASNVASYDYEQYF | TGTGCCAGCAACGTAGCTTCTTATGACTACGAGCAGTACTTC
- | TRBD1 | TRBJ1-4 | TRBV27 | CASSPVSGQGKLFF | TGTGCCAGCAGTCCTGTTTCCGGACAGGGAAAACTGTTTTTT
- | TRBD1 | TRBJ1-5 | TRBV19 | CASSIGTGEAQPQHF | TGTGCCAGTAGTATAGGGACAGGGGAGGCTCAGCCCCAGCATTTT
- | - | TRBJ1-2 | TRBV27 | CASSFQKNNGYTF | TGTGCCAGCAGTTTTCAGAAAAATAATGGCTACACCTTC
- | - | TRBJ1-5 | TRBV7-9 | CASSSGGYSNQPQHF | TGTGCCAGCAGCTCTGGGGGGTATAGCAATCAGCCCCAGCATTTT
- | TRBD1 | TRBJ1-6 | TRBV6-1 | CASSEAPVGQGQLSSPLHF | TGTGCCAGCAGTGAAGCGCCCGTAGGACAGGGCCAGCTTTCTTCACCCCTCCACTTT
- | - | TRBJ2-3 | TRBV12-3/TRBV12-4 | CASSPFPTDTQYF | TGTGCCAGCAGTCCTTTCCCGACAGATACGCAGTATTTT
few | TRBD2 | TRBJ2-5 | TRBV14 | CASSQATSGVETQYF | TGTGCCAGCAGCCAGGCGACTAGCGGGGTTGAGACCCAGTACTTC
few | TRBD2 | TRBJ2-1 | TRBV7-9 | CASSLTSGNNEQFF | TGTGCCAGCAGCTTAACTAGCGGAAACAATGAGCAGTTCTTC
- | TRBD1 | TRBJ2-7 | TRBV6-5 | CASNMDRSPSYEQYF | TGTGCCAGCAACATGGACAGGTCCCCCTCCTACGAGCAGTACTTC
- | TRBD2 | TRBJ2-1 | TRBV11-2 | CASSLASGANEQFF | TGTGCCAGCAGCTTAGCTAGCGGGGCCAATGAGCAGTTCTTC
- | - | TRBJ2-7 | TRBV28 | CASIPTSGSGYEQYF | TGTGCCAGCATCCCCACTTCGGGAAGCGGTTACGAGCAGTACTTC
- | TRBD2 | TRBJ2-2 | TRBV10-3 | CAIDGGGGTGELFF | TGTGCCATAGATGGCGGGGGAGGGACCGGGGAGCTGTTTTTT
- | - | TRBJ2-3 | TRBV10-1 | CASSESTSSTDTQYF | TGCGCCAGCAGTGAGTCGACATCTAGCACAGATACGCAGTATTTT
once | - | TRBJ2-1 | TRBV7-2 | CASSLSSGGALNEQFF | TGTGCCAGCAGCTTAAGTAGTGGGGGGGCACTCAATGAGCAGTTCTTC
- | TRBD1 | TRBJ2-2 | TRBV6-5 | CASSKGTGDTGELFF | TGTGCCAGCAGCAAAGGGACAGGGGATACCGGGGAGCTGTTTTTT
- | TRBD2 | TRBJ2-1 | TRBV7-2 | CASSLARPGGPRNEQFF | TGTGCCAGCAGCTTAGCGAGGCCGGGGGGGCCAAGGAATGAGCAGTTCTTC
- | - | TRBJ2-7 | TRBV2 | CASSDYSTATYEQYF | TGTGCCAGCAGTGATTATTCGACAGCGACCTACGAGCAGTACTTC
- | TRBD1 | TRBJ2-3 | TRBV6-2/TRBV6-3 | CASSYIQDRSLTDTQYF | TGTGCCAGCAGTTACATCCAGGACAGGAGCCTCACAGATACGCAGTATTTT
- | - | TRBJ1-1 | TRBV18 | CASSPGGRMNTEAFF | TGTGCCAGCTCACCAGGGGGCCGCATGAACACTGAAGCTTTCTTT
- | - | TRBJ2-3 | TRBV7-3 | CASSSTGRVGHTQYF | TGTGCCAGCAGCTCAACCGGCAGGGTTGGGCATACGCAGTATTTT
- | TRBD2 | TRBJ2-7 | TRBV30 | CAWRLAGADEQYF | TGTGCCTGGAGACTAGCGGGAGCTGACGAGCAGTACTTC
- | - | TRBJ1-2 | TRBV4-3 | CASSQDPRGDYGYTF | TGCGCCAGCAGCCAAGACCCCAGAGGAGACTATGGCTACACCTTC
- | - | TRBJ1-5 | TRBV7-2 | CASSPRPINQPQHF | TGTGCCAGCAGCCCTAGACCTATAAATCAGCCCCAGCATTTT
- | - | TRBJ1-2 | TRBV12-3/TRBV12-4 | CASSPTAYGYTF | TGTGCCAGCAGCCCGACTGCTTATGGCTACACCTTC
- | TRBD1 | TRBJ1-3 | TRBV15 | CATSIGTVGNTIYF | TGTGCCACCAGCATAGGGACAGTGGGAAACACCATATATTTT
once | TRBD1 | TRBJ1-1 | TRBV7-9 | CASSFGQGNTEAFF | TGTGCCAGCAGCTTCGGACAGGGGAACACTGAAGCTTTCTTT
- | - | TRBJ1-2 | TRBV7-9 | CASSLSDSGIYGYTF | TGTGCCAGCAGCTTATCTGATTCCGGTATCTATGGCTACACCTTC
- | TRBD1 | TRBJ1-2 | TRBV5-1 | CASSPVSTGPLDGYTF | TGCGCCAGCAGCCCCGTTTCGACAGGGCCTTTGGATGGCTACACCTTC
- | - | TRBJ2-3 | TRBV30 | CAWSGLPDTQYF | TGTGCCTGGAGTGGCCTACCAGATACGCAGTATTTT
- | - | TRBJ2-1 | TRBV5-1 | CASSPPSTPVSNEQFF | TGCGCCAGCAGCCCACCGTCGACACCGGTTAGCAATGAGCAGTTCTTC
- | - | TRBJ2-3 | TRBV5-1 | CASSLGPSGSTDTQYF | TGCGCCAGCAGCCTGGGACCCAGCGGGAGCACAGATACGCAGTATTTT
- | - | TRBJ2-2 | TRBV12-3/TRBV12-4 | CASRATVPGELFF | TGTGCCAGCAGGGCGACTGTGCCAGGGGAGCTGTTTTTT
- | TRBD1 | TRBJ2-7 | TRBV28 | CASTPPGQAYEQYF | TGTGCCAGCACCCCTCCGGGACAGGCCTACGAGCAGTACTTC
- | - | TRBJ1-2 | TRBV27 | CASKVKPGPNYGYTF | TGTGCCAGCAAGGTTAAGCCAGGGCCTAACTATGGCTACACCTTC
- | TRBD1 | TRBJ1-5 | TRBV28 | CASRRRTGGGGPQHF | TGTGCCAGCAGGCGAAGGACAGGGGGGGGCGGGCCCCAGCATTTT
- | - | TRBJ2-7 | TRBV6-5 | CASKQQQDSYEQYF | TGTGCCAGCAAGCAACAACAGGACTCCTACGAGCAGTACTTC
- | TRBD1 | TRBJ1-3 | TRBV9 | CASSVRDRPGNTIYF | TGTGCCAGCAGCGTACGGGACAGGCCTGGAAACACCATATATTTT
once | - | TRBJ1-6 | TRBV9 | CASSAGMVGNSPLHF | TGTGCCAGCAGCGCCGGGATGGTGGGTAATTCACCCCTCCACTTT
- | - | TRBJ1-6 | TRBV28 | CASSLAGGILAHSPLHF | -
- | TRBD1 | TRBJ2-5 | TRBV7-8 | CASSLISRGRETQYF | TGTGCCAGCAGCCTTATTTCCAGGGGGCGGGAGACCCAGTACTTC
- | - | TRBJ1-1 | TRBV19 | CASSIKGWNTEAFF | TGTGCCAGTAGTATTAAGGGGTGGAACACTGAAGCTTTCTTT
- | - | TRBJ1-1 | TRBV7-3 | CASSLGPTSEAFF | TGTGCCAGCAGCTTAGGCCCAACATCTGAAGCTTTCTTT
- | - | TRBJ1-2 | TRBV28 | CASSLTGYGYTF | TGTGCCAGCAGTCTTACAGGGTATGGCTACACCTTC
- | - | TRBJ1-3 | TRBV10-3 | CAIRDRGNTIYF | TGTGCCATCAGGGACAGAGGAAACACCATATATTTT
- | - | TRBJ1-6 | TRBV5-1 | CASSPRVGEASPLHF | TGCGCCAGCAGCCCCCGGGTAGGGGAGGCTTCACCCCTCCACTTT
few | - | TRBJ1-1 | TRBV19 | CASTLALRNTEAFF | TGTGCCTCCACATTGGCCCTCAGAAACACTGAAGCTTTCTTT
few | TRBD1 | TRBJ1-5 | TRBV6-5 | CASSYSRQGGQPQHF | TGTGCCAGCAGTTACTCGAGACAGGGGGGTCAGCCCCAGCATTTT
- | TRBD2 | TRBJ2-1 | TRBV5-4 | CASSLEASGRGYEQFF | TGTGCCAGCAGCTTGGAGGCTAGCGGGAGAGGTTATGAGCAGTTCTTC
- | - | TRBJ2-1 | TRBV28 | CASIGGNSYNEQFF | TGTGCCAGCATTGGAGGGAACTCCTACAATGAGCAGTTCTTC
- | TRBD1 | TRBJ1-4 | TRBV6-1 | CASSGGTGGKNNKNEKLFF | TGTGCCAGCAGTGGAGGGACAGGGGGCAAGAACAATAAAAATGAAAAACTGTTTTTT